This TCR beta chain stems from a study of cytomegalovirus exposure and HLA in healthy donors listed by TCRdb under 2017. Notes on the research overall: According to an earlier analysis of 550 to 750 of the donors, some 180 million T cells yielded 117 million unique TCR beta sequences and approximately 300 Gb of sequence data. About 280 gigabases of sequencing data and 70 million to 95 million unique TCR sequences made up an early release that covered about 640 HLA-typed donors. The genetic ancestry cluster associated with self-reported Caucasian donors included approximately 85% of the 398 genotyped donors. The aim of the study was to test whether cataloging public T cell receptors could identify signatures of past pathogen exposure. Using immunosequencing, the study profiled T cell repertoires from 500 to 800 subjects and related those repertoires to cytomegalovirus serostatus. Besides the first cohort of 666 subjects, a separate validation cohort made up of 120 or so different subjects was used. The study combined high-throughput TCR immunosequencing, statistical association of individual TCRs with disease status, and machine learning to predict cytomegalovirus infection status. A later analysis re-analyzed previously published TCR beta repertoires from roughly 600 donors and added high-resolution HLA genotyping to study TCR occurrence patterns. Rather than drawing on any new phenotypic data, the later analysis identified candidate immune exposures from TCR beta sequences and the way those sequences occurred across donors. An earlier analysis of approximately 580 of the donors used high-throughput TCR beta sequencing to judge whether each TCR beta V gene segment behaved as functional or pseudogenic. Donor age, sex, ethnicity and CMV serostatus were compiled alongside the repertoire data. A later genetic analysis took genome-wide SNP genotypes for about three fifths of the 666 donors and used that subset as a discovery cohort. All discovery cohort repertoires had been generated using a single sequencing platform. HLA typing included class I and class II loci at four-digit resolution. The number of typed donors differed by locus: roughly 620-630 for A, B, C, DRB1 and DQB1; approximately 520 for DQA1; roughly 600 for DPA1; and 450 to 480 for DPB1. Because of strong linkage in the cohort, roughly five DR-DQ haplotypes were treated as single units for association and clustering. Across about 380 genotyped donors of the cohort, an average of about 240,000 unique TCR beta nucleotide sequences per donor were sequenced, and approximately 17% of those sequences were non-productive.

To note about this clone: Its antigen is currently not known. It has no much larger one-base neighbor in the sample; base qualities were not kept.

V is reduced by 6 bases and J by 3 bases, leaving a spacing of 17 bases between them. The germline V gene (reference sequence) yields MNHEY for CDR1 and SMNVEV for CDR2. From its cysteine to its phenylalanine, the CDR3 spans 16 amino acids. The retained sequence is limited to the CDR3, 48 bases, with the frame set at the first base. The receptor library was made with the immunoSEQ multiplex PCR assay. For the multiplex PCR, a mixture combining 60 forward primers for TCR Vbeta segments and 13 reverse primers for TCR Jbeta segments was used. The CDR3 region of rearranged TCR beta genes was amplified from genomic DNA by a multiplex PCR assay. The Illumina HiSeq System was used to sequence the amplified TCR beta libraries as 87-base-pair reads. The source study handled its data this way. A later analysis tallied some 79 million unique TCR beta chains across the 640 or so repertoires, and 10 million to 11 million of those chains were shared by two or more donors. Raw reads were error-corrected and collapsed into unique sequences by a nearest-neighbor algorithm in which closely related sequences were merged to remove PCR and sequencing errors. To assign V, D and J gene segments, CDR3 sequences were aligned to IMGT reference sequences. For a sequence to be retained, at least a six-nucleotide match to both a V gene segment and a J gene segment was required. A rearrangement was called productive if the CDR3 had no stop codons and remained in frame with V and J, and every other rearrangement was called non-productive. Following IMGT convention, CDR3 was defined as the stretch from the second conserved V-encoded cysteine up to the conserved J-encoded phenylalanine. The earlier analysis of fewer than 750 of the donors excluded sequences that lacked an unambiguous match to a single V gene segment. An earlier analysis of some 610 of the donors called V segments functional above 56.7% productive rearrangements and segregating when the between-donor standard deviation exceeded 5%. To diagnose cytomegalovirus status from the catalog of TCR beta chain sequences, a statistical classification framework was built. In a later analysis, V and J genes were assigned by comparing TCR nucleotide sequences against IMGT/GENE-DB human TR gene sequences. The TCRdist pipeline was used in a later analysis to assign CDR3 sequences and most-parsimonious VDJ recombination scenarios. In a later analysis, each TCR beta chain was defined by its CDR3 amino acid sequence together with its V-gene family, and reads lacking a unique V-gene family were excluded. In a later analysis, 500 to 650 highly shared, low-generation-probability nucleotide sequences were removed to address suspected cross-contamination and a sequencing artifact. In a later analysis, a clonal expansion index for each public chain was calculated from normalized within-repertoire ranks of inferred template counts. In a later analysis, generation probabilities were computed with a VDJ recombination model fitted to out-of-frame rearrangements, and the resulting probabilities were checked against IGoR. Hypergeometric tests were used in a later analysis to score TCR-TCR, TCR-HLA and TCR-CMV co-occurrence, with a repertoire-size bias correction applied to the TCR pairs. To estimate false discovery rates, a later analysis permuted the HLA or CMV assignments 20 times. In a later analysis, co-occurring TCRs were grouped using DBSCAN, with TCRdist sequence similarity added in when clustering inside HLA-allele-positive subsets. For co-occurrence clustering, repertoires with fewer than 30,000 or more than 120,000 public chains were excluded, along with roughly 5 repertoires with anomalous nucleotide sharing. In TCRdb, the immuneACCESS table is reduced to in-frame sequences with V and J assigned. These tables do not hold every clone; where another copy was compared, an unresolved V gene accounts for under half, and the others remain unexplained. V, J and clone size derive from that table, while D and trimming were established from the DNA sequence. This sample holds tens of thousands of clones; approximately 67% were observed only once. Clones ranked in the top ten supply 5% to 7.5% of the sample.

Overall study outcomes, separate from this receptor: The authors suggested that the approach could potentially be generalized to other disease states and immunological phenotypes. When HLA alleles, especially DR and DQ, strongly co-occurred, attributing TCR associations to individual alleles was difficult. HLA typing was unavailable for some donors at each locus, so association tests used only the typed subset. Correlated functional status among segregating V segments might reflect linkage disequilibrium, but an unknown experimental factor could not be ruled out. The classifier was reported to diagnose cytomegalovirus status with high specificity and sensitivity in both the original and validation cohorts. The cohort was sequenced for TCR beta chains only, and without alpha or paired-chain data the features that could be detected were limited. According to a later genetic analysis, donors in an Asian-associated ancestry cluster had fewer N-insertions in productive TCRs than the approximately 670-donor mean. A further reported finding was that TCR beta sequences accurately predicted the HLA-A and HLA-B alleles for most subjects in the first cohort. Some IMGT-functional V segments, including TRBV6-2 and TRBV6-3, could not be told apart with the 87-base-pair reads, so those segments were excluded. Sequencing depth was assumed to be roughly uniform across donors in the presence/absence analyses, though that assumption may not hold. For the cohort, immune exposure information was limited to CMV serostatus. In an earlier analysis of roughly 500 of the donors, most TCR beta V segments appeared in productive rearrangements about 87% or about 30% of the time, broadly matching IMGT annotations. Because counts were too low, about 18 rarely observed V segments, including chromosome 9 orphons, were left out of the earlier analysis of 587 of the donors. In a later analysis, TCR association rates were found to vary across HLA loci, with the most associated TCRs seen for DRB1 alleles and the fewest for HLA-C alleles. In vitro tests confirmed that three of the cytomegalovirus-associated TCR beta chains recognize cytomegalovirus antigens. A later analysis found that most CMV-associated TCR beta chains appeared HLA-restricted, with HLA associations seemingly driven largely by CMV exposure. Compared with equally common non-associated chains, HLA-associated TCR beta chains in a later analysis were more clonally expanded and had lower generation probabilities. Across donors, most TCR sequences were observed very rarely, whereas some public TCRs were present in many individuals. A total of around 150 TCR beta chains were listed by the study as associated with cytomegalovirus. A later analysis reported that several top co-occurrence clusters appeared linked to parvovirus B19, influenza, CMV and Epstein-Barr virus. A later genetic analysis associated a missense DCLRE1C variant with V-gene and J-gene trimming of TCR beta chains, and an independent cohort replicated the association. A cluster of highly shared sequence variants was judged likely to represent a technical artifact of the sequencing pipeline. Specific HLA alleles were associated with 16,951 TCR beta sequences at a false discovery rate of 0.05 in a later analysis.

The cohort consisted of more than 650 healthy bone marrow donors. All cohort members were sampled while nominally healthy, although unrecorded immune exposures were likely present. The donor was CMV seronegative and was included in the group of approximately 350 seronegative cohort members. A peripheral blood sample was provided by each donor, and peripheral blood mononuclear cells were used for TCR beta sequencing. The Qiagen DNeasy Blood Extraction Kit was used to extract genomic DNA from the blood cell samples. The sequence came from a man aged 25 to 40 in good health and CMV-seronegative. The sample taken for sequencing was PBMCs. This chain is built from TRBV27 and TRBJ2-2, with the D segment identity uncertain. In nucleotides, the sequence is TGTGCCAGCAGCCCACTAATATTCGGCCACACCGGGGAGCTGTTTTTT. The resulting protein is CASSPLIFGHTGELFF.